This T cell receptor beta chain was recovered during a study of Ad26.COV2.S vaccination and SARS-CoV-2 variants. Overall study context: A COV1001 Ad26.COV2.S trial-arm participant provided the sample. The study gave Ad26.COV2.S intramuscularly, once or twice 56 days apart.

Germline CDR1 SGHKS, CDR2 YYEKEE (reference sequence). V was shortened by 0 bases and J by 3 bases, with 3 bases between the two germline ends. This CDR3 is built from 12 residues. The table lists this clone with a few counts. Method: immunoSEQ multiplex PCR; TCRdb's copy keeps in-frame clones and lacks some. The sample lists roughly 350,000 clones; 88% were seen once. Treatment reported: about 20 received Ad26.COV2.S at low or high dose, single or two shots; five or six received placebo; per-sample allocation not given. Each sample was drawn 63 days after the first injection (of vaccine or placebo). This vaccine is an Ad26 vector that expresses the Wuhan-strain SARS-CoV-2 spike.

V and J are TRBV5-5 and TRBJ1-2; no firm D call. The specimen comprised peripheral blood, sampled in a trial of Ad26.COV2.S vaccine versus placebo. The receptor comes from a person between 18 and 65 years old who received the Ad26.COV2.S COVID-19 vaccine or a placebo. CDR3 residues: CASSLDDYGYTF. CDR3 DNA sequence: TGTGCCAGCAGCTTGGACGACTATGGCTACACCTTC.